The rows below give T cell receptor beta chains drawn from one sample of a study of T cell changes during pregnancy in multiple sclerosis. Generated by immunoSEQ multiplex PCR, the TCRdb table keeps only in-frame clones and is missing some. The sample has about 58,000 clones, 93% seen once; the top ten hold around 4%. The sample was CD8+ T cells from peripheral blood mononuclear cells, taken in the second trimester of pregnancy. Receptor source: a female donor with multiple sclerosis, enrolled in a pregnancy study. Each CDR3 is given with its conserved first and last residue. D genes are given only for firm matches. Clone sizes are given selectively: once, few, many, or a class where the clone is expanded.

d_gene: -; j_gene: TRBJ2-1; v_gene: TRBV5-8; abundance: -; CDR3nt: TGTGCCAGCTCCGGGACTCCGACCTACAATGAGCAGTTCTTC; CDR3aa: CASSGTPTYNEQFF
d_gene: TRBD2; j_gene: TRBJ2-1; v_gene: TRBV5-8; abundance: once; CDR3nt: TGTGCCAGCAGGGGGGGGAGAGGGCAGATCAATGAGCAGTTCTTC; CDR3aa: CASRGGRGQINEQFF
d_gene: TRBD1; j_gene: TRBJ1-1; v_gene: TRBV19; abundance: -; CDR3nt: TGTGCCAGCGGACAGGCCTTGAACACTGAAGCTTTCTTT; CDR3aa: CASGQALNTEAFF
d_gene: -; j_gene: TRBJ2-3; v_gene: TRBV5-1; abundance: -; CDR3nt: TGCGCCAGCGGTACCCGCGGGAGCACAGATACGCAGTATTTT; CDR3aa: CASGTRGSTDTQYF
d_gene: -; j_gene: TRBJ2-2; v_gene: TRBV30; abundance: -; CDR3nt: TGTGCCTGGAGTCCATCCAGGGCCTCACTTTACACCGGGGAGCTGTTTTTT; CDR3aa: CAWSPSRASLYTGELFF
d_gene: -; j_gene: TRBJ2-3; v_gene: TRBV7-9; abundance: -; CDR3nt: TGTGCCAGCAGCTTCCCCGCGGGAAGTACAGATACGCAGTATTTT; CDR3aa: CASSFPAGSTDTQYF
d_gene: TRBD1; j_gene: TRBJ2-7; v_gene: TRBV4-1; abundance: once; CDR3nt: TGCGCCAGCAGCAACAGGGGGACGCCTTACGAGCAGTACTTC; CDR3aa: CASSNRGTPYEQYF
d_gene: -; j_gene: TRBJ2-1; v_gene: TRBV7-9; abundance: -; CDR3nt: TGTGCCAGCAGCCCTCCAATCGACTCGAACAATGAGCAGTTCTTC; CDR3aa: CASSPPIDSNNEQFF
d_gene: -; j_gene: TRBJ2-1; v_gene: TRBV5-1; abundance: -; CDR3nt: TGCGCCAGCAGAGGGGACATCGGATTGAATGAGCAGTTCTTC; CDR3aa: CASRGDIGLNEQFF
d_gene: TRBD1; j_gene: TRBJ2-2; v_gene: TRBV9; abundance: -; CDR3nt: TGTGCCAGCAGCGAAAGACAGGGGACCAACACCGGGGAGCTGTTTTTT; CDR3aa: CASSERQGTNTGELFF
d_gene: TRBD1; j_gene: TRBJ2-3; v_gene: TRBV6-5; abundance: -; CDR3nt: TGTGCCAGCACCTCCGCGGGGACAGGAGATACGCAGTATTTT; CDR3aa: CASTSAGTGDTQYF
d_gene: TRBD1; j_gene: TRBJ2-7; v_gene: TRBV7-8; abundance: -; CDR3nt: TGTGCCAGCAGCACACCGGGACAGGGCAGTACCCTCTCCTACGAGCAGTACTTC; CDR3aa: CASSTPGQGSTLSYEQYF
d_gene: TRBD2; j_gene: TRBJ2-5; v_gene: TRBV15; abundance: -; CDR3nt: TGTGCCACCAGCATGACTAGCGGGAGAGAGGTGGAGACCCAGTACTTC; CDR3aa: CATSMTSGREVETQYF
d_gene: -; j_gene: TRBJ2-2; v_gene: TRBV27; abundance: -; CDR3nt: TGTGCCAGCAGTTTGCTTGAGGAGGCGAACACCGGGGAGCTGTTTTTT; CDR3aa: CASSLLEEANTGELFF
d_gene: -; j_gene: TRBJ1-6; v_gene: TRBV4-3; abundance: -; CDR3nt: TGCGCCAGCAGCCAAGATATTGACGGAGGTTCACCCCTCCACTTT; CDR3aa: CASSQDIDGGSPLHF
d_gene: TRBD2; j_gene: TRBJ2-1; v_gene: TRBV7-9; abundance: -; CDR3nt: TGTGCCAGCAGCTCACCTAGCGGTTCTTACAATGAGCAGTTCTTC; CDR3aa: CASSSPSGSYNEQFF
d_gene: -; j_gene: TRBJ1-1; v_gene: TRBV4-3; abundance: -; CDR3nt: TGCGCCAGCAGCCAGGGAGGCCCGAGCACTGAAGCTTTCTTT; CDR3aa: CASSQGGPSTEAFF
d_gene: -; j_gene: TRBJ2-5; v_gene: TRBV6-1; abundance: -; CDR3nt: TGTGCCAGCAGTGGGGACTGGGGGGAGACCCAGTACTTC; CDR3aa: CASSGDWGETQYF
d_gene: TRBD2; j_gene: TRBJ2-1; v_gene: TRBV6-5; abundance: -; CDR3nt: TGTGCCAGCAGTTACAAGAGCGGGATTAAGAGGAATGAGCAGTTCTTC; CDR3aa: CASSYKSGIKRNEQFF
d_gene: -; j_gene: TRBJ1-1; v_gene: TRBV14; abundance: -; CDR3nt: TGTGCCAGCAGCCCCGACAGAAAGTGGACTGAAGCTTTCTTT; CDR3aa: CASSPDRKWTEAFF
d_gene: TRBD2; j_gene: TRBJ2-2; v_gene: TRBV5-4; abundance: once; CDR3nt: TGTGCCAGCAGCTCCGGACTAGCGGGAGCCGGGGAGCTGTTTTTT; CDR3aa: CASSSGLAGAGELFF
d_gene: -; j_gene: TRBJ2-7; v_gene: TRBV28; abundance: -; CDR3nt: TGTGCCAGCAGCCAGACTAGGGTGGGGTACGAGCAGTACTTC; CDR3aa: CASSQTRVGYEQYF
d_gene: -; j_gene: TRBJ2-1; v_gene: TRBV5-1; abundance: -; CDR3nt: TGCGCCAGCATCTCGAACAGTGAGCAGTTCTTC; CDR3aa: CASISNSEQFF
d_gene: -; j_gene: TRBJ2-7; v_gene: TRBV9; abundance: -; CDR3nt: TGTGCCAGCAGCGCCTTTCCAGGGTTAGGCTACGAGCAGTACTTC; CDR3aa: CASSAFPGLGYEQYF